This TCR beta chain was captured in a study of blood T cells in healthy people across ages. The V gene's germline CDR1 is SEHNR and CDR2 FQNEAQ (reference sequence). The CDR3 length is 13 residues. V lost 5 bases to trimming and J lost 3 bases, with 8 bases between them. At least 6.5 million PBMCs were isolated per sample. For the second PCR, which ran for about 6 to 11 cycles, a sample-barcoded 5' primer and a J-beta primer mix were used. MiXCR, applied by TCRdb to the 5' RACE reads, yields one record per CDR3 protein. The table records 800,000 to 950,000 distinct CDR3 sequences, approximately 32% of them present only once. These data also formed part of another study, on T cells of mothers and their children. According to that study: A second PCR was performed with the M1S primer. This primer added sample barcodes and 2-4 random nucleotides. In unrelated and related pairs, TCR recombination output is shaped in a similar way by thymic selection.

This receptor was obtained from a woman in her thirties or forties in good health. The V call is TRBV7-9, the J call TRBJ1-3, with D maybe TRBD1 (5 bases). The specimen sequenced was blood. In DNA, the CDR3 is TGTGCCAGCAGCGGGACCAATGGAAACACCATATATTTT. Protein product: CASSGTNGNTIYF.